Following are 29 T cell receptor beta chains from one sample sequenced in a study of CD8 T cells in Susac syndrome. The RNA, about 0.45 to 1 ug, was put through reverse transcription using random hexamers. One entry per CDR3 protein results from TCRdb running MiXCR on the immunoSEQ multiplex PCR reads. Of just over 300,000 distinct CDR3 sequences detected, under 95% appear once; the ten largest clones hold over 0.05%. Material: CD4+ T cells from PBMCs. These receptors originate from a human donor with multiple sclerosis.

This clonotype was recorded only once. The chain combines TRBV2 with TRBJ1-2, with 9 bases identical to TRBD1. CDR3 size: 13 residues. V shed 6 bases and J 4 bases; nucleotides not matched to a gene: 3. Germline lookup yields CDR1 SNHLY and CDR2 FYNNEI. The DNA for the CDR3 is TGTGCCAGCAGGCCGACAGGGGGCTATGGCTACACCTTC. This gives the protein CASRPTGGYGYTF.

The rearrangement uses TRBV5-1 and TRBJ2-1; D might be TRBD2 (6 bases). Trimming shortened V by 4 bases and J by 5 bases, and 7 bases separated the two germline ends. The CDR3 is made up of 12 amino acids. The germline V gene encodes CDR1 SGHRS and CDR2 YFSETQ. The CDR3 DNA reads as TGCGCCAGCAGCCGGGGGAACAATGAGCAGTTCTTC. Its protein is CASSRGNNEQFF.

The CDR3 DNA follows: TGTGCCAGCAGCGAAACGGGACAGCTGCCCCAGCATTTT. Its protein product is CASSETGQLPQHF. This rearrangement joins TRBV7-2 to TRBJ1-5; 7 bases agree with TRBD1. Germline assignment: CDR1 SGHTA and CDR2 FQGNSA. There are 13 residues in the CDR3. J was trimmed by 9 bases and V by 5 bases; bases with no gene match: 7.

This chain connects TRBV7-3 to TRBJ1-2; D is undetermined. The CDR3 covers 15 residues. From germline, CDR1 is SGHTA and CDR2 FQGTGA. Between the trimmed V and J ends, which lost 5 bases and 0 bases, there was a span of 13 bases. The CDR3 spells CASSTSGRTNYGYTF. The CDR3 DNA follows: TGTGCCAGCAGCACGTCGGGGAGAACTAACTATGGCTACACCTTC.

The V gene is TRBV30, the J gene TRBJ2-1, with D tentatively TRBD1 or TRBD2 (6 bases each). CDR1 and CDR2 from the germline V gene are GTSNPN and SVGIG (reference sequence). The CDR3 spans 14 residues. V gave up 0 bases and J gave up 9 bases, with 15 bases separating them. The CDR3 coding sequence is TGTGCCTGGAGTGTGGGGGGCTCGCTCAGTGAGCAGTTCTTC. This gives the protein CAWSVGGSLSEQFF.

The CDR3 DNA follows: TGTGCCATCAGTGAGTGGGGTGGGGCGGCAAACTACGAGCAGTACTTC. It is translated as CAISEWGGAANYEQYF. The chain employs TRBV10-3 and TRBJ2-7, with a possible D match to TRBD1 (5 bases). The CDR3 totals 16 residues. Between the trimmed V and J ends, which lost 1 base and 3 bases, there was a span of 16 bases. The V gene's germline CDR1 is ENHRY and CDR2 SYGVKD.

V gene TRBV7-3 combines with J gene TRBJ2-4, with TRBD1 as a possible D gene (5 bases). V shed 4 bases and J shed 10 bases, with 20 bases lying between them. CDR3 size: 15 residues. The germline gives CDR1 SGHTA, CDR2 FQGTGA. The CDR3 protein is CASSSPQGWGRIQYF. In nucleotides, the CDR3 is TGTGCCAGCAGCTCCCCCCAGGGATGGGGAAGGATTCAGTACTTC. The variable domain in full, completed from reference TRBV7-3 and TRBJ2-4, reads GAGVSQTPSNKVTEKGKYVELRCDPISGHTALYWYRQSLGQGPEFLIYFQGTGAADDSGLPNDRFFAVRPEGSVSTLKIQRTERGDSAVYLCASSSPQGWGRIQYFGAGTRLSVL.

V gene TRBV27 combines with J gene TRBJ2-7; D may be TRBD2 (6 bases). The CDR3 spans 12 residues. The ends were cut back, 8 bases at V and 3 bases at J, with 11 bases in the middle. Germline V gene lookup returns CDR1 MNHEY and CDR2 SMNVEV (reference sequence). As DNA, the CDR3 is TGTGCCAGCTTAGTGGGGGGCTACGAGCAGTACTTC. This codes for CASLVGGYEQYF.

The V call is TRBV30, the J call TRBJ2-1; 10 bases map to TRBD2. The germline CDR1 and CDR2 sequences are GTSNPN and SVGIG (reference sequence). V shed 0 bases, J shed 6 bases, and the junction held 2 bases outside the gene matches. This CDR3 region has 14 residues. As DNA, the CDR3 is TGTGCCTGGAGTGTTGAGCGGGGGGGCAATGAGCAGTTCTTC. This encodes CAWSVERGGNEQFF.

The gene calls are TRBV7-9 and TRBJ2-3; D might be TRBD2 (6 bases). This CDR3 spans 18 amino acids. The ends were cut back, 3 bases at V and 2 bases at J, with 21 bases in the middle. Germline CDR1 and CDR2: SEHNR and FQNEAQ (reference sequence). CDR3 in DNA: TGTGCCAGCAGCTTTTTTACGGGGTCAGGAGGGACCACAGATACGCAGTATTTT. Protein sequence: CASSFFTGSGGTTDTQYF.

The V gene is TRBV30, the J gene TRBJ1-3; D is unclear. V shed 0 bases and J shed 2 bases, with 11 bases lying between them. CDR1 is GTSNPN, CDR2 SVGIG, per germline (reference sequence). CDR3 length: 15 amino acids. The CDR3 DNA sequence: TGTGCCTGGAGTGTACCCGAACACCCTGGAAACACCATATATTTT. As protein: CAWSVPEHPGNTIYF.

The chain carries TRBV29-1 and TRBJ1-1; D unclear. The CDR3 is 13 residues long. With 2 bases removed from V and 1 base from J, the gap between germline ends came to 8 bases. Germline lookup yields CDR1 SQVTM and CDR2 ANQGSEA. The CDR3 DNA reads TGCAGCGTTGAACCACACCCGAACACTGAAGCTTTCTTT. Translated, it gives CSVEPHPNTEAFF.

V is TRBV25-1 and J is TRBJ2-3; TRBD1 aligns across 9 bases. Trimming at V came to 0 bases and at J to 1 base, leaving 2 bases not matched to a gene. There are 16 residues in the CDR3. Germline-derived CDR1 and CDR2 are MGHDK and SYGVNS. CDR3: CASSEYRTGGTDTQYF. The CDR3, as DNA: TGTGCCAGCAGTGAATATAGGACAGGGGGCACAGATACGCAGTATTTT.

This chain uses TRBV7-9 with TRBJ2-7; 7 positions agree with TRBD2. V was pared by 0 bases and J by 3 bases, with 5 bases of the junction left unmatched. Germline V lookup: CDR1 SEHNR, CDR2 FQNEAQ (reference sequence). The CDR3 length is 15 residues. CDR3 region: CASSLASGPFYEQYF. Here the CDR3 DNA reads TGTGCCAGCAGCTTAGCTAGCGGGCCATTCTACGAGCAGTACTTC.

V is TRBV7-9 and J is TRBJ2-2; the match to TRBD2 covers 10 bases. V dropped 7 bases and J dropped 5; count of bases not matched to a gene: 4. CDR3 size: 14 residues. The germline V gene encodes CDR1 SEHNR and CDR2 FQNEAQ (reference sequence). The CDR3 DNA reads TGTGCCAGCAAACTAGCGGGACAGACCGGGGAGCTGTTTTTT. It codes for CASKLAGQTGELFF.

The chain carries TRBV5-1 and TRBJ1-1; TRBD1 matches at 8 bases. V lost 2 bases to trimming and J lost 6 bases; unmatched junction nucleotides: 3. Germline V lookup: CDR1 SGHRS, CDR2 YFSETQ. The CDR3 consists of 13 residues. For the CDR3, the DNA is TGCGCCAGCAGCTTTAACAGGGGGGCTGAAGCTTTCTTT. It yields the protein CASSFNRGAEAFF.

The table lists this clonotype with a few counts. The J gene is TRBJ2-7, the V gene TRBV29-1; either TRBD1 or TRBD2 may fit D (5 bases each). This CDR3 contains 13 residues. Germline V gives CDR1 SQVTM, CDR2 ANQGSEA. Trimming removed 1 base from V and 2 bases from J, with 9 bases in between. The CDR3 loop is CSVEGQGAYEQYF. The DNA of the CDR3 is TGCAGCGTTGAAGGCCAGGGAGCCTACGAGCAGTACTTC.

The genes are TRBV5-1 and TRBJ2-7, with 8 bases aligning to TRBD1. The CDR3 runs 14 residues. CDR1 and CDR2 from the germline V gene are SGHRS and YFSETQ. The J segment lost 7 bases and the V segment lost 4 bases, leaving 10 bases of the junction unmatched. Here the CDR3 reads CASSLRDRMEEQYF. CDR3 DNA: TGCGCCAGCAGCCTCCGGGACAGGATGGAAGAGCAGTACTTC.

This clonotype was picked up a small number of times. The germline gene is not matched at one end of the junction; a read error may be the cause. The chain couples TRBV19 to TRBJ1-4, with D perhaps TRBD1 (5 bases). The CDR3 totals 14 residues. Germline CDR1 is LNHDA and CDR2 is SQIVND (reference sequence). CDR3 amino acids: CASSPGREKEKLFF. The CDR3 coding sequence is TGTGCCAGTAGTCCAGGGAGGGAAAAAGAAAAGCTGTTTTTT. The full variable domain, its missing parts supplied by reference TRBV19 and TRBJ1-4, is DGGITQSPKYLFRKEGQNVTLSCEQNLNHDAMYWYRQDPGQGLRLIYYSQIVNDFQKGDIAEGYSVSREKKESFPLTVTSAQKNPTAFYLCASSPGREKEKLFFGSGTQLSVL.

The chain combines TRBV6-6 with TRBJ1-3; D may be TRBD1 (5 bases). The CDR3 spans 14 residues. Germline V CDR1 and CDR2: MNHNY, SVGAGI (reference sequence). V lost 6 bases and J lost 6, with 15 bases in between. This chain's CDR3 is CASRLRDGENTIYF. The CDR3 nucleotides are TGTGCCAGCAGGCTACGGGACGGCGAAAACACCATATATTTT.

The chain has TRBV6-1 and TRBJ1-4; D not certain. Germline V gene lookup returns CDR1 MNHNS and CDR2 SASEGT. Trimming shortened V by 2 bases and J by 3 bases, and 7 bases separated the two germline ends. The CDR3 loop spans 14 amino acids. CDR3 nucleotide sequence: TGTGCCAGCAGTGAATACAGACCTAATGAAAAACTGTTTTTT. It is translated as CASSEYRPNEKLFF.

The chain carries TRBV12-3 or TRBV12-4 and TRBJ2-3, with 13 bases aligning to TRBD2. The CDR3 has 15 amino acids. The CDR3 region is CASGWTSGRMNTQYF. In nucleotides, the CDR3 is TGTGCGTCGGGGTGGACTAGCGGGAGAATGAATACGCAGTATTTT.

This clonotype was observed a single time. This sequence joins TRBV7-8 and TRBJ2-1, with 7 bases that match TRBD2. Germline V gene data show CDR1 as SGHVS and CDR2 as FQNEAQ. The CDR3 has 15 residues. Losses at the gene ends were 5 bases for V and 4 bases for J; bases not matched to a gene: 8. CDR3 protein: CASSRGGQSYNEQFF. CDR3 nucleotides: TGTGCCAGCAGCCGCGGGGGTCAAAGTTACAATGAGCAGTTCTTC.

This chain uses TRBV7-2 with TRBJ2-5, with 7 bases aligning to TRBD1. The CDR3 has 15 amino acids. The J segment lost 2 bases and the V segment lost 5 bases, leaving 8 bases of the junction unmatched. Germline loops: CDR1 SGHTA, CDR2 FQGNSA. Here the CDR3 reads CASSPLGTVQETQYF. CDR3 nucleotides: TGTGCCAGCAGCCCTCTAGGGACAGTTCAAGAGACCCAGTACTTC.

CDR3 sequence: CSVGVGAGLQPQHF. Written as DNA, the CDR3 is TGCAGCGTTGGGGTAGGCGCGGGACTCCAGCCCCAGCATTTT. This chain uses TRBV29-1 with TRBJ1-5, with D possibly matching TRBD1 (5 bases). Trimming removed 4 bases from V and 7 bases from J, with 17 bases in between. Germline V lookup: CDR1 SQVTM, CDR2 ANQGSEA. CDR3 length: 14 amino acids.

The chain combines TRBV25-1 with TRBJ1-5; no firm D call. Germline assignment: CDR1 MGHDK and CDR2 SYGVNS. This CDR3 spans 13 amino acids. Trimming took 4 bases from V and 0 from J, leaving 4 bases between them. Here the CDR3 DNA reads TGTGCCAGCAGTGTTTCTAGCAATCAGCCCCAGCATTTT. Amino acids: CASSVSSNQPQHF.

The chain joins TRBV12-3 or TRBV12-4 to TRBJ2-3; no clear D. Trimming shortened V by 2 bases and J by 4 bases, and 7 bases separated the two germline ends. The CDR3 length is 13 residues. The CDR3 loop reads CASSLRGSDTQYF. Written as DNA, the CDR3 is TGTGCCAGCAGTTTAAGAGGTTCAGATACGCAGTATTTT.

This clonotype appeared a single time. This chain's CDR3 is CSVHGGRGMNTEAFF. CDR3 in DNA: TGCAGCGTTCATGGGGGTAGGGGCATGAACACTGAAGCTTTCTTT. V gene TRBV29-1 combines with J gene TRBJ1-1; D is possibly TRBD1 (5 bases). The germline V gene encodes CDR1 SQVTM and CDR2 ANQGSEA. The CDR3 consists of 15 residues. The germline V and J ends were trimmed by 5 bases and 0 bases, with 16 bases remaining between them.

V is TRBV30 and J is TRBJ1-5; D is unresolved. Germline V lookup: CDR1 GTSNPN, CDR2 SVGIG (reference sequence). The V end was cut by 2 bases, the J end by 4 bases, with 9 bases between. The CDR3 runs to 13 residues. CDR3: CAWSSRRNQPQHF. The CDR3 DNA sequence: TGTGCCTGGAGTAGTCGGAGGAATCAGCCCCAGCATTTT.